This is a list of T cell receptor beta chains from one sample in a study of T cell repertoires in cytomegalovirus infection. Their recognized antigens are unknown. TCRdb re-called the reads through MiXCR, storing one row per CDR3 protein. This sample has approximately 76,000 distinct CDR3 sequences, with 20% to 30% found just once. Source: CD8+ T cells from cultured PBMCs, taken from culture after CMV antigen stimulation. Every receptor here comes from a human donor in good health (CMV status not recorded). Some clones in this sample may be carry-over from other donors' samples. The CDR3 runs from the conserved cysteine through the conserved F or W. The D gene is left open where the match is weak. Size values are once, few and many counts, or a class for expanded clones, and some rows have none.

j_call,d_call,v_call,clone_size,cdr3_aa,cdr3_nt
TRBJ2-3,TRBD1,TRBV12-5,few,CASAPGDRGQTRENTDTQYF,TGTGCTAGTGCCCCTGGGGACAGGGGGCAGACGCGGGAGAATACAGATACGCAGTATTTT
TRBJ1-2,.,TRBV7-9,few,CASSSPDISYGYTF,TGTGCCAGCAGCTCCCCGGACATAAGCTATGGCTACACCTTC
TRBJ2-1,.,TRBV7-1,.,CASSYLSGDEQFF,TGTGCCAGCAGCTACCTATCCGGAGATGAGCAGTTCTTC
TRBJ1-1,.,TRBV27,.,CASRGAVVTEAFF,TGTGCCAGCAGGGGGGCAGTGGTCACTGAAGCTTTCTTT
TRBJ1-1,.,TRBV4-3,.,CASSRGFFTEAFF,TGCGCCAGCAGCCGAGGGTTCTTCACTGAAGCTTTCTTT
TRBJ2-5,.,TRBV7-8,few,CASSLALLMPQETQYF,TGTGCCAGCAGCTTAGCGTTACTGATGCCTCAAGAGACCCAGTACTTC
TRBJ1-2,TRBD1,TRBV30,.,CAWSRDRGFSAGYTF,TGTGCCTGGAGTCGGGACAGGGGGTTCTCCGCTGGCTACACCTTC
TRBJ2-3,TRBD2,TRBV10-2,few,CASSSGGLAKDTQYF,TGCGCCAGCTCAAGCGGGGGACTAGCAAAAGATACGCAGTATTTT
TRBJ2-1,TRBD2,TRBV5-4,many,CASSPWTSVNEQFF,TGTGCCAGCAGCCCTTGGACTAGCGTCAATGAGCAGTTCTTC
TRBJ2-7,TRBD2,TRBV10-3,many,CAISGSTRTSGVSSYEQYF,TGTGCCATCAGTGGGTCGACACGGACTAGCGGGGTAAGCTCCTACGAGCAGTACTTC
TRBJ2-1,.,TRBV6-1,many,CASSEASFDEQFF,TGTGCCAGCAGTGAAGCGTCTTTCGATGAGCAGTTCTTC
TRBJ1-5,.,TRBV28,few,CASSLRVTGQPQHF,TGTGCCAGCAGTTTAAGAGTCACCGGTCAGCCCCAGCATTTT
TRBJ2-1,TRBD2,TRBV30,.,CAWTSGTAEQFF,TGTGCCTGGACTAGCGGGACGGCTGAGCAGTTCTTC
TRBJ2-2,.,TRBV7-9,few,CASSFRGSNTGELFF,TGTGCCAGCAGCTTTCGAGGGTCGAACACCGGGGAGCTGTTTTTT
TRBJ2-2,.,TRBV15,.,CATGPAVDTGELFF,TGTGCCACGGGGCCCGCCGTGGATACCGGGGAGCTGTTTTTT
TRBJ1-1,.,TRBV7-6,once,CASSFPATAAAAFF,TGTGCCAGCAGCTTCCCAGCCACCGCGGCGGCAGCTTTCTTT
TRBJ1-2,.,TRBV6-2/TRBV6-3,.,CASSYSREIGYGYTF,TGTGCCAGCAGTTACTCGAGGGAGATCGGCTATGGCTACACCTTC
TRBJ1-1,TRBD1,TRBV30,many,CACPRGPTEAFF,TGTGCCTGCCCTAGGGGGCCTACTGAAGCTTTCTTT
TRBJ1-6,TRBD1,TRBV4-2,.,CASSPDRDEIYSPLHF,TGTGCCAGCAGTCCAGACAGGGACGAGATTTATTCACCCCTCCACTTT
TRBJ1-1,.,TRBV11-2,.,CASSSGTTQMNTEAFF,TGTGCCAGCAGCTCGGGGACAACCCAAATGAACACTGAAGCTTTCTTT
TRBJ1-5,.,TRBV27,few,CASSFGTFQPQHF,TGTGCCAGCAGTTTCGGGACTTTTCAGCCCCAGCATTTT
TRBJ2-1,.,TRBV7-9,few,CASSRSTNEQFF,TGTGCCAGCAGCCGCAGCACTAATGAGCAGTTCTTC
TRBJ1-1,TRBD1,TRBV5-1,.,CASSLVGQGGVGAFF,TGCGCCAGCAGCTTGGTCGGTCAGGGGGGTGTCGGAGCTTTCTTT
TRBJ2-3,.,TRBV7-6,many,CASSLSATGTGDTQYF,TGTGCCAGCAGCTTAAGTGCGACAGGCACGGGGGATACGCAGTATTTT
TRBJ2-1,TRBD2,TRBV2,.,CASSDLSGTSASYNEQFF,TGTGCCAGCAGTGACCTCTCGGGGACTAGCGCCTCCTACAATGAGCAGTTCTTC
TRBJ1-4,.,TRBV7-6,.,CASSPYEAEGGKLFF,TGTGCCAGCAGCCCCTATGAGGCCGAGGGGGGTAAACTGTTTTTT
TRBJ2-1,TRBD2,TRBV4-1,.,CASSQELAGVKFF,TGCGCCAGCAGCCAAGAACTAGCGGGAGTTAAGTTCTTC
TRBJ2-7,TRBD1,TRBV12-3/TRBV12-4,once,CASSFPGQSSEQYF,TGTGCCAGCAGTTTCCCGGGACAGTCCTCCGAGCAGTACTTC
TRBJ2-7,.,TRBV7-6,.,CASSLGRTYEQYF,TGTGCCAGCAGCTTAGGCCGTACCTACGAGCAGTACTTC
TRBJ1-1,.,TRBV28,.,CASSLLPQGWNTEAFF,TGTGCCAGCAGTTTACTCCCTCAGGGGTGGAACACTGAAGCTTTCTTT
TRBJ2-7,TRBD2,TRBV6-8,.,CASSTSGSTYEQYF,TGTGCCAGCAGTACTAGCGGGAGCACCTACGAGCAGTACTTC
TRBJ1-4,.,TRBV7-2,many,CASSLIGRRTTNEKLFF,TGTGCCAGCAGCTTAATCGGGAGACGAACAACTAATGAAAAACTGTTTTTT
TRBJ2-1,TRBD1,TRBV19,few,CASTPDRGSYNEQFF,TGTGCCAGTACCCCGGACAGGGGCTCCTACAATGAGCAGTTCTTC
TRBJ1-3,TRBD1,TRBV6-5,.,CASSGTGVSLSGNTIYF,TGTGCCAGCAGTGGGACAGGGGTCTCCCTCTCTGGAAACACCATATATTTT